The 24 T cell receptor beta chains below come from one sample, sequenced in a study of blood T cells in healthy people across ages. The authors ran a second PCR of roughly 6 to 12 cycles using a sample-barcoded 5' primer and a J-beta primer mix. TCRdb fed the 5' RACE reads into MiXCR, producing one record per CDR3 protein. The data show 1.5 million to 2 million distinct CDR3 sequences, 28% seen once. What was sequenced was blood. The source of these receptors is a woman aged 25 to 39 in good health.

Regarding this clonotype: A read error may account for a junction end that differs from germline. This sequence joins TRBV7-9 and TRBJ2-5; either TRBD1 or TRBD2 may supply D (5 bases each). This CDR3 is 17 amino acids long. Germline V gene lookup returns CDR1 SEHNR and CDR2 FQNEAQ (reference sequence). This CDR3 is CTSSLRNGLRGQETQYF. CDR3 sequence (DNA): TGTACCAGCAGCTTAAGGAATGGTTTGAGGGGCCAAGAGACCCAGTACTTC.

The chain has TRBV4-1 and TRBJ2-5, with a weak D call TRBD1 (6 bases). V lost 0 bases and J lost 4, with 12 bases in between. Looked up from germline, CDR1 is MGHRA and CDR2 is YSYEKL. The CDR3 runs to 15 residues. The CDR3 bases are TGCGCCAGCAGCCAAGATTGGGGGCAACGAGAGACCCAGTACTTC. It translates to CASSQDWGQRETQYF.

The chain has TRBV30 and TRBJ1-1; D is uncertain. The CDR3 sequence is 13 residues long. Germline-derived CDR1 and CDR2 are GTSNPN and SVGIG (reference sequence). V was shortened by 3 bases and J by 1 base, with 9 bases between the two germline ends. The CDR3 loop is CAWRRTPNTEAFF. As DNA, the CDR3 is TGTGCCTGGAGAAGGACGCCGAACACTGAAGCTTTCTTT.

The rearrangement uses TRBV5-6 and TRBJ2-1; 10 bases agree with TRBD2. V was pared by 1 base and J by 2 bases, with 6 bases of the junction left unmatched. CDR3 length: 17 amino acids. Germline V gene lookup returns CDR1 SGHDT and CDR2 YYEEEE. The CDR3 DNA reads TGTGCCAGCAGCTTGTTAACTAGCGGGACGACCTACAATGAGCAGTTCTTC. Amino acid sequence: CASSLLTSGTTYNEQFF.

The J gene is TRBJ2-7, the V gene TRBV19, with 8 bases identical to TRBD2. The CDR3 loop spans 15 amino acids. Germline V gene lookup returns CDR1 LNHDA and CDR2 SQIVND (reference sequence). Losses at the gene ends were 3 bases for V and 7 bases for J; bases not matched to a gene: 11. The chain's CDR3 is CASSMIGGASYEQYF. The CDR3 DNA follows: TGTGCCAGTAGTATGATCGGGGGGGCCAGCTATGAGCAGTACTTC.

The chain joins TRBV2 to TRBJ2-2; no clear D. The germline V gene has CDR1 SNHLY and CDR2 FYNNEI. Trimming shortened V by 2 bases and J by 5 bases, and 12 bases separated the two germline ends. The CDR3 is made up of 15 amino acids. CDR3 in amino acids: CASSEIVVGTGELFF. The DNA for the CDR3 is TGTGCCAGCAGTGAAATCGTTGTGGGGACCGGGGAGCTGTTTTTT.

This clonotype has more than one count but fewer than ten. This chain uses TRBV27 with TRBJ1-5; D is uncertain. The CDR3 has 13 residues. The V end was cut by 2 bases, the J end by 6 bases, with 8 bases between. CDR1 and CDR2 from the germline V gene are MNHEY and SMNVEV (reference sequence). The CDR3 region is CASSLGEAQPQHF. The CDR3 DNA reads as TGTGCCAGCAGTTTAGGGGAGGCTCAGCCCCAGCATTTT.

This clonotype showed up just a few times. The genes are TRBV28 and TRBJ1-2; unclear D gene. The V gene lost 6 bases and the J gene lost 7 bases, with 18 bases spanning the gap. CDR1 is MDHEN and CDR2 is SYDVKM in the germline V gene. This CDR3 spans 14 amino acids. The CDR3 DNA reads as TGTGCCAGCAGGGAGAACCGCCCCTCAGGTGGCTACACCTTC. It encodes CASRENRPSGGYTF.

This clonotype was observed many times. This chain links TRBV29-1 with TRBJ2-1; 9 nucleotides agree with TRBD2. Germline loops: CDR1 SQVTM, CDR2 ANQGSEA. The CDR3 is 14 residues long. V was clipped by 6 bases and J by 2 bases; unmatched bases: 5. CDR3 in amino acids: CSVVERGAYNEQFF. CDR3 sequence (DNA): TGCAGCGTGGTAGAGCGGGGGGCCTACAATGAGCAGTTCTTC.

As for this clonotype: A read error may produce the germline difference seen at one junction end. The chain is built from TRBV15 and TRBJ2-7, with 8 bases fitting TRBD2. The CDR3 loop spans 14 amino acids. Germline CDR1 and CDR2: LNHNV and YYDKDF (reference sequence). CDR3 protein: CATSIRTSNLEQCF. The CDR3 DNA follows: TGTGCCACCAGCATTCGGACTAGCAACCTCGAGCAGTGCTTC.

This chain uses TRBV2 with TRBJ1-5; D remains unclear. V was cut by 2 bases and J by 4 bases, with 9 bases left in between. CDR1 is SNHLY and CDR2 is FYNNEI in the germline V gene. The length of the CDR3 is 14 residues. In nucleotides, the CDR3 is TGTGCCAGCAGTGAATCGGAGGGAAATCAGCCCCAGCATTTT. It yields the protein CASSESEGNQPQHF.

The rearrangement joins TRBV5-1 to TRBJ2-7, with 7 bases matching TRBD1. Germline CDR1 reads SGHRS; CDR2 reads YFSETQ. Trimming at V came to 2 bases and at J to 5 bases, leaving 4 bases not matched to a gene. There are 13 residues in the CDR3. CDR3 sequence reads: CASSFGTDNEQYF. In DNA form, the CDR3 reads TGCGCCAGCAGCTTCGGGACAGATAACGAGCAGTACTTC.

This sequence joins TRBV29-1 and TRBJ2-7, with D unresolved. Germline V gene sequence: CDR1 SQVTM, CDR2 ANQGSEA. This CDR3 is built from 13 residues. Trimming left V 7 bases short and J 0 bases short, with 13 bases between. The CDR3 is CSAWQDRSYEQYF. The CDR3 DNA sequence: TGCAGCGCGTGGCAGGACCGCTCCTACGAGCAGTACTTC.

V and J are TRBV7-2 and TRBJ2-1; no clear D gene. Germline CDR1 is SGHTA and CDR2 is FQGNSA. The CDR3 contains 13 residues. The V end was cut by 2 bases, the J end by 0 bases, with 2 bases between. CDR3 residues: CTSSLNSYNEQFF. For the CDR3, the DNA is TGTACCAGCAGCTTAAACTCCTACAATGAGCAGTTCTTC.

This chain links TRBV25-1 with TRBJ1-4; TRBD1 agrees at 10 bases. This CDR3 region has 16 residues. The ends lost 2 bases at V and 6 bases at J; junction bases unmatched: 6. The germline V gene has CDR1 MGHDK and CDR2 SYGVNS. CDR3 sequence (DNA): TGTGCCAGCAGTGAAAGCGGGACAGGGGTAGATGAAAAACTGTTTTTT. This encodes CASSESGTGVDEKLFF.

With respect to this clonotype: A read error may produce the germline difference seen at one junction end. The chain employs TRBV25-1 and TRBJ2-1; the D is unclear. There are 14 residues in the CDR3. Germline V gives CDR1 MGHDK, CDR2 SYGVNS. DNA for the CDR3: TGTGCCGGCAGTGAACGACAACCTGCCCATGAGCAGTTCTTC. Translation: CAGSERQPAHEQFF.

This clonotype was detected only a few times. This chain uses TRBV7-2 with TRBJ2-7; a possible D gene is TRBD1 (6 bases). CDR1 and CDR2 from the germline V gene are SGHTA and FQGNSA. V lost 2 bases and J 1 base, leaving 15 bases between the germline ends. The CDR3 has 16 residues. The CDR3 reads CASSLSSDRLSYEQYF. CDR3 sequence (DNA): TGTGCCAGCAGCTTAAGTTCGGACAGATTATCCTACGAGCAGTACTTC.

Remarks on this clonotype: Germline is not matched at one junction end, which may reflect a read error. The chain has TRBV9 and TRBJ2-3; TRBD2 agrees at 7 bases. CDR1 SGDLS and CDR2 YYNGEE come from the germline V gene. There are 16 residues in the CDR3. The CDR3 is CTSSSNVGGPVDTQYF. The CDR3 region has the DNA TGTACCAGCAGTTCTAACGTGGGAGGGCCAGTAGATACGCAGTATTTT.

This clonotype was seen ten or more times. The rearrangement joins TRBV5-1 to TRBJ2-2; the D is unclear. This CDR3 has 12 amino acids. CDR1 SGHRS and CDR2 YFSETQ come from the germline V gene. Trimming removed 0 bases from V and 6 bases from J, with 3 bases in between. The chain's CDR3 is CASSLVSGELFF. The CDR3 DNA reads as TGCGCCAGCAGCTTGGTGTCCGGGGAGCTGTTTTTT.

This clonotype was observed a handful of times. V is TRBV2 and J is TRBJ1-2; D is possibly TRBD1 (6 bases). Germline CDR1 is SNHLY and CDR2 is FYNNEI. Trimming left V 7 bases short and J 3 bases short, with 15 bases between. There are 14 residues in the CDR3. This CDR3 is CASIQDRADYGYTF. CDR3 DNA sequence: TGTGCCAGCATCCAGGACAGAGCGGACTATGGCTACACCTTC.

This clonotype was recorded at least ten times. The chain carries TRBV12-3 or TRBV12-4 and TRBJ1-2, with D maybe TRBD1 (5 bases). V lost 4 bases and J lost 8, with 14 bases in between. The CDR3 is made up of 13 amino acids. CDR3 loop: CASSSGTPHGYTF. CDR3 DNA sequence: TGTGCCAGCAGTTCCGGGACGCCCCACGGCTACACCTTC.

This clonotype was counted between two and nine times. V usage is TRBV20-1 and J usage is TRBJ2-5; 12 bases agree with TRBD2. The CDR3 length is 14 residues. Per germline, CDR1 DFQATT and CDR2 SNEGSKA (reference sequence). V lost 6 bases to trimming and J lost 4 bases; unmatched junction nucleotides: 6. CDR3 nucleotide sequence: TGCAGTGCCCAGACTAGCGGGGGCTCAGAGACCCAGTACTTC. Encoded protein: CSAQTSGGSETQYF.

V usage is TRBV5-6 and J usage is TRBJ1-1; D is unclear. This CDR3 is 12 amino acids long. From germline, CDR1 is SGHDT and CDR2 YYEEEE. V was cut by 2 bases and J by 7 bases, with 9 bases left in between. The CDR3 protein is CASSFGRIEAFF. CDR3 DNA sequence: TGTGCCAGCAGCTTTGGACGGATTGAAGCTTTCTTT.

The chain carries TRBV20-1 and TRBJ2-2; 7 bases fit TRBD2. The ends lost 0 bases at V and 4 bases at J; junction bases unmatched: 8. The CDR3 covers 16 residues. Germline V lookup: CDR1 DFQATT, CDR2 SNEGSKA (reference sequence). The CDR3 region has the DNA TGCAGTGCTAGAGATTTTACAGCGGGGACCACCGGGGAGCTGTTTTTT. This gives the protein CSARDFTAGTTGELFF.